One sample yielded the 13 T cell receptor beta chains listed below, sequenced in a study of blood T cell repertoires in COVID-19. Assay used: immunoSEQ multiplex PCR; TCRdb lists only in-frame clones, some missing. The sample includes about 67,000 clones, around 87% of them seen just once. Input material: peripheral blood. The receptor source for this set is a man aged 45-65 years with active COVID-19.

This clone was seen only a few times. This chain joins TRBV5-1 and TRBJ2-7; TRBD1 agrees at 12 bases. J gave up 7 bases and V 4 bases, and 6 bases lay outside the gene matches. Germline-derived CDR1 and CDR2 are SGHRS and YFSETQ. The CDR3 has 14 amino acids. CDR3 sequence: CASSQGQGASEQYF. The CDR3 DNA sequence: TGCGCCAGCAGCCAGGGACAGGGGGCGTCTGAGCAGTACTTC.

The chain has TRBV5-4 and TRBJ1-6, with TRBD1 matching over 7 bases. This CDR3 is built from 16 residues. V shed 2 bases and J 7 bases; nucleotides not matched to a gene: 9. Germline CDR1 reads SGHNT; CDR2 reads YYREEE (reference sequence). The CDR3 here is CASSFGSGQRNSPLHF. CDR3 sequence (DNA): TGTGCCAGCAGCTTTGGATCGGGACAGAGAAATTCACCCCTCCACTTT.

This chain connects TRBV5-1 to TRBJ2-3, with 8 bases lining up with TRBD1. In germline, CDR1 is SGHRS, CDR2 YFSETQ. The CDR3 is 14 residues long. The junction had 3 bases not matched to a gene; V was cut back by 0 bases and J by 6 bases. Here the CDR3 DNA reads TGCGCCAGCAGCTTGGATCAGGGGGCGGATACGCAGTATTTT. Translation: CASSLDQGADTQYF.

The chain couples TRBV11-1 to TRBJ2-2; 8 bases are a match to TRBD1. The CDR3 runs to 16 residues. Germline V gives CDR1 SGHAT, CDR2 FQDESV (reference sequence). Trimming cost V 3 bases and J 7 bases; bases outside gene matches: 10. CDR3 DNA sequence: TGTGCCAGCAGCTTTCAAGCAGGGGGCAGGGGCGGGGAGCTGTTTTTT. Translating gives CASSFQAGGRGGELFF.

The chain uses TRBV6-2 or TRBV6-3 and TRBJ1-5; D ambiguous. CDR1 and CDR2 (germline): MNHEY, SVGEGT. V was trimmed by 5 bases and J by 4 bases, leaving 15 bases between them. The CDR3 sequence is 15 residues long. The CDR3 loop reads CASSPTGSLNQPQHF. The CDR3 bases are TGTGCCAGCAGTCCGACCGGGAGCTTGAATCAGCCCCAGCATTTT.

The V gene is TRBV5-1, the J gene TRBJ2-1; D not certain. Per the germline V gene, CDR1 is SGHRS and CDR2 is YFSETQ. V dropped 0 bases and J dropped 5 bases, with 9 bases sitting between them. This CDR3 spans 14 amino acids. CDR3 sequence reads: CASSLATANNEQFF. The CDR3, as DNA: TGCGCCAGCAGCTTGGCTACAGCTAACAATGAGCAGTTCTTC.

In nucleotides, the CDR3 is TGTGCCAGTACCCTAGGGTGGGACTCCGCTGGCTACACCTTC. Translating it yields CASTLGWDSAGYTF. This rearrangement joins TRBV19 to TRBJ1-2; tentative D call: TRBD1 (5 bases). The CDR3 runs 14 residues. V was clipped by 7 bases and J by 7 bases, with 19 bases between them. Germline CDR1 and CDR2: LNHDA and SQIVND (reference sequence).

The chain combines TRBV5-1 with TRBJ2-6; D gene uncertain. This CDR3 region has 14 residues. Looked up from germline, CDR1 is SGHRS and CDR2 is YFSETQ. The V gene lost 2 bases and the J gene lost 0 bases, with 3 bases spanning the gap. CDR3 sequence (DNA): TGCGCCAGCAGCTTCTTCTCTGGGGCCAACGTCCTGACTTTC. Translating gives CASSFFSGANVLTF.

J is TRBJ1-6 and V is TRBV19; 9 bases fit TRBD1. From germline, CDR1 is LNHDA and CDR2 SQIVND (reference sequence). V gave up 10 bases and J gave up 7 bases; unmatched junction bases: 5. CDR3 length: 13 amino acids. The CDR3 loop reads CATGTGTNSPLHF. The CDR3 DNA follows: TGTGCCACTGGGACAGGGACGAATTCACCCCTCCACTTT. The complete variable domain, with remaining parts taken from reference TRBV19 and TRBJ1-6, reads DGGITQSPKYLFRKEGQNVTLSCEQNLNHDAMYWYRQDPGQGLRLIYYSQIVNDFQKGDIAEGYSVSREKKESFPLTVTSAQKNPTAFYLCATGTGTNSPLHFGNGTRLTVT.

This chain joins TRBV6-2 or TRBV6-3 and TRBJ2-1, with 14 bases lining up with TRBD2. This CDR3 is 18 amino acids long. The ends lost 5 bases at V and 5 bases at J; junction bases unmatched: 11. The germline gives CDR1 MNHEY, CDR2 SVGEGT. The CDR3 DNA reads TGTGCCAGCAGTGGGACTAGCGGGAGAATGGCTTTAAACAATGAGCAGTTCTTC. Protein sequence: CASSGTSGRMALNNEQFF.

The V gene is TRBV5-1, the J gene TRBJ1-1; D ambiguous. This CDR3 spans 15 amino acids. In germline, CDR1 is SGHRS, CDR2 YFSETQ. Trimming shortened V by 0 bases and J by 1 base, and 10 bases separated the two germline ends. This CDR3 is CASSLVRNQNTEAFF. CDR3 coding DNA: TGCGCCAGCAGCTTGGTCAGAAACCAGAACACTGAAGCTTTCTTT.

The chain links TRBV28 to TRBJ1-1; D gene uncertain. Germline CDR1 and CDR2: MDHEN and SYDVKM. The V gene lost 2 bases and the J gene lost 0 bases, with 10 bases spanning the gap. The CDR3 is 15 amino acids. This CDR3 is CASSLAGRMNTEAFF. The CDR3, as DNA: TGTGCCAGCAGTTTAGCGGGGAGAATGAACACTGAAGCTTTCTTT.

This chain connects TRBV28 to TRBJ2-1, with 7 bases lining up with TRBD2. V shed 2 bases, J shed 7 bases, and the junction held 14 bases outside the gene matches. Germline lookup yields CDR1 MDHEN and CDR2 SYDVKM. The CDR3 spans 17 residues. The CDR3 reads CASSLVVGLPSGNEQFF. CDR3 nucleotides: TGTGCCAGCAGTTTAGTAGTGGGACTACCTTCGGGGAATGAGCAGTTCTTC.